The 17 T cell receptor beta chains listed next were all sequenced from one sample in a study of T cell responses to AZD1222 COVID-19 vaccine. Only in-frame clones appear in the TCRdb table, and some are missing; sequencing was by immunoSEQ multiplex PCR. The sample contains tens of thousands of clones, over 80% of which appear only once. This specimen was peripheral blood, taken on day 0 of AZD1222 vaccination. These receptors all come from an adult in good health.

This rearrangement joins TRBV5-6 to TRBJ2-2; 10 bases line up with TRBD1. Germline CDR1 SGHDT, CDR2 YYEEEE. CDR3 length: 15 amino acids. The J segment lost 7 bases and the V segment lost 4 bases, leaving 7 bases of the junction unmatched. The chain's CDR3 is CASSADRGLGGELFF. The CDR3 bases are TGTGCCAGCAGCGCCGACAGGGGGCTAGGCGGGGAGCTGTTTTTT.

V usage is TRBV19 and J usage is TRBJ2-7; 7 bases agree with TRBD1. Germline V CDR1 and CDR2: LNHDA, SQIVND (reference sequence). J was trimmed by 3 bases and V by 4 bases; bases with no gene match: 6. CDR3 length: 14 residues. CDR3 in DNA: TGTGCCAGTAGTAGGGACAGCTTGATCTACGAGCAGTACTTC. Translating gives CASSRDSLIYEQYF.

This sequence joins TRBV29-1 and TRBJ2-3; D not resolved. The CDR3 consists of 12 residues. Looked up from germline, CDR1 is SQVTM and CDR2 is ANQGSEA. V lost 0 bases and J lost 7, with 8 bases in between. The CDR3 coding sequence is TGCAGCGTTGAAGATGGAGCAAATACGCAGTATTTT. Amino acid sequence: CSVEDGANTQYF.

CDR3 bases: TGTGCCAGCAGGAAACAGGGGGACACCGGGGAGCTGTTTTTT. This gives the protein CASRKQGDTGELFF. The rearrangement joins TRBV7-9 to TRBJ2-2, with 8 nucleotides matching TRBD1. Germline-derived CDR1 and CDR2 are SEHNR and FQNEAQ (reference sequence). The CDR3 spans 14 residues. Trimming took 6 bases from V and 3 from J; bases not matched to a gene: 3.

The chain combines TRBV2 with TRBJ1-1; a possible D gene is TRBD1 (5 bases). The V gene's germline CDR1 is SNHLY and CDR2 FYNNEI. The length of the CDR3 is 15 residues. V lost 0 bases and J lost 5, with 13 bases in between. The CDR3, as DNA: TGTGCCAGCAGTGAAGCACGGGTGGGGGGGACTGAAGCTTTCTTT. Translation: CASSEARVGGTEAFF.

The chain carries TRBV9 and TRBJ2-1, with 8 nucleotides matching TRBD1. Germline V lookup: CDR1 SGDLS, CDR2 YYNGEE. V shed 0 bases, J shed 7 bases, and the junction held 6 bases outside the gene matches. This CDR3 is 15 amino acids long. Written as DNA, the CDR3 is TGTGCCAGCAGCGTAGCTTCAGGGGGCGGGAATGAGCAGTTCTTC. Protein product: CASSVASGGGNEQFF.

The chain couples TRBV6-6 to TRBJ1-5, with D perhaps matching TRBD1 (6 bases). From germline, CDR1 is MNHNY and CDR2 SVGAGI (reference sequence). The CDR3 length is 15 residues. With 10 bases removed from V and 0 bases from J, the gap between germline ends came to 16 bases. CDR3 residues: CATREGGLSNQPQHF. In nucleotides, the CDR3 is TGTGCCACCCGGGAGGGGGGCCTTAGCAATCAGCCCCAGCATTTT.

V usage is TRBV28 and J usage is TRBJ1-2; D gene uncertain. CDR1 MDHEN and CDR2 SYDVKM come from the germline V gene. The CDR3 loop spans 13 amino acids. Between the trimmed V and J ends, which lost 2 bases and 4 bases, there was a span of 8 bases. CDR3 sequence (DNA): TGTGCCAGCAGTTTAAAGGCCCCCTATGGCTACACCTTC. As protein: CASSLKAPYGYTF.

V usage is TRBV3-1 (or the pseudogene TRBV3-2) and J usage is TRBJ2-7; tentative D call: TRBD1 (6 bases). CDR3 size: 14 residues. Trimming removed 4 bases at V and 1 base at J, with 11 bases between. CDR1 LGHDT and CDR2 YNNKEL come from the germline V gene (reference sequence). CDR3: CASSLGTQSYEQYF. Here the CDR3 DNA reads TGTGCCAGCAGCCTCGGGACACAGTCCTACGAGCAGTACTTC.

V usage is TRBV7-9 and J usage is TRBJ1-2; 9 nucleotides agree with TRBD1. Trimming at V came to 4 bases and at J to 9 bases, leaving 9 bases not matched to a gene. Germline lookup yields CDR1 SEHNR and CDR2 FQNEAQ (reference sequence). The length of the CDR3 is 14 residues. The CDR3 coding sequence is TGTGCCAGCAGCTCAACTCCGGGACAGGGTCGCTACACCTTC. Its translation is CASSSTPGQGRYTF.

The V and J genes are TRBV30 and TRBJ1-3; weak D call: TRBD1 (5 bases). The ends were cut back, 5 bases at V and 9 bases at J, with 8 bases in the middle. CDR3 length equals 10 residues. Germline V gene lookup returns CDR1 GTSNPN and CDR2 SVGIG (reference sequence). The CDR3 nucleotides are TGTGCCTGGGGGGGGTCCACCATATATTTT. Translating it yields CAWGGSTIYF.

The rearrangement joins TRBV19 to TRBJ2-7; the D gene is possibly TRBD1 (7 bases). Germline assignment: CDR1 LNHDA and CDR2 SQIVND (reference sequence). V lost 3 bases and J lost 0, with 15 bases in between. CDR3 length: 16 residues. CDR3 loop: CASSMRGRGDSYEQYF. The CDR3 DNA follows: TGTGCCAGTAGTATGAGAGGCAGGGGGGACTCCTACGAGCAGTACTTC.

This sequence joins TRBV6-2 or TRBV6-3 and TRBJ2-2, with 10 bases that match TRBD2. There are 18 residues in the CDR3. V shed 4 bases, J shed 0 bases, and the junction held 8 bases outside the gene matches. Germline-derived CDR1 and CDR2 are MNHEY and SVGEGT. The DNA of the CDR3 is TGTGCCAGCAGTTCTCGCCTAGCGGGAGACGCGAACACCGGGGAGCTGTTTTTT. Protein: CASSSRLAGDANTGELFF.

The CDR3 DNA follows: TGTGCCAGCAGCAAAAGGTGGGCAGGCAGCTCCTACGAGCAGTACTTC. Its translation: CASSKRWAGSSYEQYF. The rearrangement links TRBV21-1 to TRBJ2-7; TRBD1, the D gene given by the table, was not confirmed from the DNA. TRBV21-1 is a pseudogene segment. The CDR3 is made up of 16 amino acids.

The gene calls are TRBV5-6 and TRBJ1-6; D may be TRBD1 (5 bases). Trimming took off 4 bases at V and 0 bases at J, with 14 bases between the two ends. Germline V CDR1 and CDR2: SGHDT, YYEEEE. The CDR3 consists of 17 residues. CDR3 protein: CASSPGKSGSYNSPLHF. CDR3 bases: TGTGCCAGCAGCCCAGGGAAATCCGGCTCCTATAATTCACCCCTCCACTTT. Together with reference TRBV5-6 and TRBJ1-6, the CDR3 gives the full variable domain: DAGVTQSPTHLIKTRGQQVTLRCSPKSGHDTVSWYQQALGQGPQFIFQYYEEEERQRGNFPDRFSGHQFPNYSSELNVNALLLGDSALYLCASSPGKSGSYNSPLHFGNGTRLTVT.

The CDR3: CASSILGSQYNSPLHF. CDR3 coding DNA: TGTGCCAGTAGTATCCTCGGATCTCAATATAATTCACCCCTCCACTTT. This chain links TRBV19 with TRBJ1-6; D remains ambiguous. V lost 3 bases, J lost 4 bases, and 13 bases lay in between. The germline V gene has CDR1 LNHDA and CDR2 SQIVND (reference sequence). This CDR3 has 16 amino acids.

A note on this clone: The junction departs from germline at one end; a sequencing error may be responsible. The rearrangement links TRBV14 to TRBJ2-7, with D unclear. Germline CDR1 reads SGHDN; CDR2 reads FVKESK. The CDR3 is 11 amino acids. CDR3 amino acids: CASSPRREINF. CDR3 bases: TGTGCCAGCAGCCCGAGGAGAGAAATAAACTTC.